These 12 T cell receptor beta chains came from one sample sequenced in a study of Graves' ophthalmopathy and Graves' hyperthyroidism. For repertoire sequencing, the TCR beta CDR3 regions were amplified from RNA transcripts. Scientists carried out first-round RT-PCR using HTBI primers and then a second-round multiplex PCR. Each CDR3 protein is one row after TCRdb ran MiXCR on the multiplex PCR reads. The data show just over 600,000 distinct CDR3 sequences, with 22% seen just once and approximately 6.5% held by the top ten. The sequenced material came from peripheral blood. The source is a young woman with stable Graves' hyperthyroidism. Some clones in this sample may be carry-over from other donors' samples.

Ten or more counts support this clonotype. V usage is TRBV11-2 and J usage is TRBJ1-5, with D hard to call. Germline assignment: CDR1 SGHAT and CDR2 FQNNGV. The V end lost 0 bases, the J end lost 7 bases, and 7 bases lay between the germline ends. CDR3 length equals 13 residues. The CDR3 nucleotides read TGTGCCAGCAGCTTAGATTTTCACCAGCCCCAGCATTTT. Translated, it gives CASSLDFHQPQHF. Based on the CDR3 plus reference TRBV11-2 and TRBJ1-5, the full variable domain is EAGVAQSPRYKIIEKRQSVAFWCNPISGHATLYWYQQILGQGPKLLIQFQNNGVVDDSQLPKDRFSAERLKGVDSTLKIQPAKLEDSAVYLCASSLDFHQPQHFGDGTRLSIL.

Many counts were recorded for this clonotype. This chain uses TRBV12-3 or TRBV12-4 with TRBJ1-6; TRBD1 aligns across 8 bases. J was trimmed by 6 bases and V by 5 bases; bases with no gene match: 9. The CDR3 runs 16 residues. The DNA for the CDR3 is TGTGCCAGCAGTCGAACAGGACAGGGCGGTAATTCACCCCTCCACTTT. Translating gives CASSRTGQGGNSPLHF.

V usage is TRBV7-9 and J usage is TRBJ2-4; D gene ambiguous. Looked up from germline, CDR1 is SEHNR and CDR2 is FQNEAQ (reference sequence). V lost 1 base to trimming and J lost 8 bases, with 12 bases between them. CDR3 length equals 14 residues. CDR3 nucleotide sequence: TGTGCCAGCAGCTTAGAGAGAGAATGGGACATTCAGTACTTC. This encodes CASSLEREWDIQYF.

This clonotype was found a few times. This chain links TRBV12-3 or TRBV12-4 with TRBJ2-2; D perhaps matches TRBD2 (6 bases). V was cut by 7 bases and J by 1 base, with 13 bases left in between. The CDR3 consists of 15 residues. CDR3 loop: CASIRDFENTGELFF. CDR3 nucleotide sequence: TGTGCCAGCATCCGGGACTTTGAGAACACCGGGGAGCTGTTTTTT.

In this sample, this clonotype turned up many times. V gene TRBV6-4 combines with J gene TRBJ1-1; D ambiguous. CDR1 is MRHNA, CDR2 SNTAGT, per germline. V lost 8 bases, J lost 1 base, and 23 bases lay in between. The CDR3 covers 17 residues. CDR3 in DNA: TGTGCCAGCCCAAAGGAGGCTGAAATTCGGTCGAACACTGAAGCTTTCTTT. Its protein product is CASPKEAEIRSNTEAFF.

At least ten counts were recorded for this clonotype. The chain uses TRBV7-2 and TRBJ1-1, with D perhaps matching TRBD1 (6 bases). There are 15 residues in the CDR3. The V end was cut by 5 bases, the J end by 4 bases, with 17 bases between. Germline V gene sequence: CDR1 SGHTA, CDR2 FQGNSA. The CDR3 spells CASSRGGAWGTEAFF. In DNA, the CDR3 is TGTGCCAGCAGCCGAGGGGGGGCCTGGGGCACTGAAGCTTTCTTT.

This clonotype was picked up a small number of times. The chain employs TRBV6-1 and TRBJ2-5; TRBD2 matches 8 bases. V trimming: 9 bases; J trimming: 5 bases; junction bases outside the gene matches: 20. From germline, CDR1 is MNHNS and CDR2 SASEGT. The CDR3 consists of 17 residues. CDR3 in DNA: TGTGCCAGTTGCAATTTCCAACGTTGGCTAGCGGGCGAGACCCAGTACTTC. Encoded protein: CASCNFQRWLAGETQYF.

The rearrangement uses TRBV18 and TRBJ1-1; no reliable D call. This CDR3 contains 14 residues. V was shortened by 5 bases and J by 1 base, with 11 bases between the two germline ends. Germline CDR1 is KGHSH and CDR2 is LQKENI. Written as DNA, the CDR3 is TGTGCCAGCTCAGTTTTCCCCTCGAACACTGAAGCTTTCTTT. Translated: CASSVFPSNTEAFF.

This clonotype was counted at least ten times. V is TRBV2 and J is TRBJ2-7, with D possibly called TRBD1 or TRBD2 (5 bases each). Germline-derived CDR1 and CDR2 are SNHLY and FYNNEI. The CDR3 covers 12 residues. V gave up 8 bases and J gave up 3 bases, with 11 bases separating them. The chain's CDR3 is CASAGDVYEQYF. Written as DNA, the CDR3 is TGTGCCAGCGCCGGGGACGTCTACGAGCAGTACTTC.

This clonotype was counted many times. This sequence joins TRBV6-5 and TRBJ1-2, with 8 bases identical to TRBD1. With 2 bases clipped from V and 7 bases from J, the junction kept 15 bases outside the gene matches. The CDR3 sequence is 17 residues long. Germline-derived CDR1 and CDR2 are MNHEY and SVGAGI. CDR3 sequence: CASSYLLPDDRGGGYTF. The DNA of the CDR3 is TGTGCCAGCAGTTACCTCCTTCCGGACGACAGGGGCGGTGGCTACACCTTC.

This clonotype was recorded at least ten times. The chain employs TRBV25-1 and TRBJ2-7; 8 bases align to TRBD2. J was trimmed by 2 bases and V by 3 bases; bases with no gene match: 12. Germline V gives CDR1 MGHDK, CDR2 SYGVNS. The CDR3 sequence is 17 residues long. The CDR3 DNA sequence: TGTGCCAGCAGTGACGCTGGGGGAACTAGCGGAACCTACGAGCAGTACTTC. It translates to CASSDAGGTSGTYEQYF.

This clonotype has ten or more counts. This chain uses TRBV20-1 with TRBJ1-1; tentatively, D is TRBD1 (5 bases). The length of the CDR3 is 13 residues. Per germline, CDR1 DFQATT and CDR2 SNEGSKA (reference sequence). V shed 4 bases and J shed 6 bases, with 15 bases lying between them. The CDR3 here is CSAKTVLGAEAFF. CDR3 nucleotides: TGCAGTGCTAAGACGGTCTTGGGGGCTGAAGCTTTCTTT.